Included here is one TCR beta chain sequence, with context. These data come from a study of blood T cell repertoires in COVID-19. Method: immunoSEQ multiplex PCR; TCRdb's copy keeps in-frame clones and lacks some. This table holds about 480,000 clones, 85% to 90% found once. The sequenced material came from peripheral blood. This sequence was found in a woman in her 50s with COVID-19, enrolled during active disease.

For the CDR3, the DNA is TGTGCCAGCAGGACAGGGGGTAGCTACGAGCAGTACTTC. Translating it yields CASRTGGSYEQYF. The chain has TRBV27 and TRBJ2-7; TRBD1 aligns across 9 bases. This CDR3 is built from 13 residues. Looked up from germline, CDR1 is MNHEY and CDR2 is SMNVEV (reference sequence). Trimming removed 6 bases from V and 3 bases from J; junction bases left unmatched: 3.